The clone carrying this T cell receptor (beta chain) was picked up many times. Its specificity is not known. A single record per CDR3 protein comes from TCRdb applying MiXCR to the reads. The table records under 150,000 distinct CDR3 sequences, roughly 8.2% of them present only once. This specimen belongs to a study of T cell repertoires in cytomegalovirus infection. Overall study: A matching HLA type, together with CMV infection, was signaled by public TCR beta signatures.

Trimming shortened V by 5 bases and J by 10 bases, and 9 bases separated the two germline ends. This CDR3 spans 12 amino acids. Germline V lookup: CDR1 SGHTA, CDR2 FQGNSA. Study results and limitations: HLA-C-restricted, CMV-specific TCR beta clonotypes were dominant ex vivo.

This chain links TRBV7-2 with TRBJ1-6, with TRBD1 as a possible D gene (6 bases). This sequence was found in a human donor in good health (CMV status not recorded). Some clones in this sample may be carry-over from other donors' samples. The sample taken for sequencing was PBMCs. The CDR3 sequence is CASSGTKSPLHF. The CDR3 coding sequence is TGTGCCAGCAGCGGGACAAAGTCACCCCTCCACTTT.